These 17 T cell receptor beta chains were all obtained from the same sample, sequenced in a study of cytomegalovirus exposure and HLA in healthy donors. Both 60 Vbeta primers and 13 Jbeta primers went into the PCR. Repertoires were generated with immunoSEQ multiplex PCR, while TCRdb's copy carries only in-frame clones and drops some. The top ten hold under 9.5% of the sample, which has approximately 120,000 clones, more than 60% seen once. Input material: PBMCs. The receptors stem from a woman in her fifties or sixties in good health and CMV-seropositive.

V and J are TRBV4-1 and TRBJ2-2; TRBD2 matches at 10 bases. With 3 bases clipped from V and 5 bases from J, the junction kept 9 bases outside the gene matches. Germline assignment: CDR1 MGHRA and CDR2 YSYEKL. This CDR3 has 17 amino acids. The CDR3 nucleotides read TGCGCCAGCAGCCACCGAAGCGGGAGGGCGGGGACCGGGGAGCTGTTTTTT. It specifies CASSHRSGRAGTGELFF.

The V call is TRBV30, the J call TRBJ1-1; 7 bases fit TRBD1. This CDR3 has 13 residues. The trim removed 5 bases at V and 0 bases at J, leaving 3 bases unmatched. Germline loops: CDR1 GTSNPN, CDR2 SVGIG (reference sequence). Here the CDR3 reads CAWDRVLNTEAFF. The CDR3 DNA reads TGTGCCTGGGACAGGGTTTTGAACACTGAAGCTTTCTTT.

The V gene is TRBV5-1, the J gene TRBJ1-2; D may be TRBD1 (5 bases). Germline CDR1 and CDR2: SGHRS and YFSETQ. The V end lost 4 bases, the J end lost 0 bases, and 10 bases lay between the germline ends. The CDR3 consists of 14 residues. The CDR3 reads CASSPGLTNYGYTF. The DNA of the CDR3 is TGCGCCAGCAGCCCGGGACTCACTAACTATGGCTACACCTTC.

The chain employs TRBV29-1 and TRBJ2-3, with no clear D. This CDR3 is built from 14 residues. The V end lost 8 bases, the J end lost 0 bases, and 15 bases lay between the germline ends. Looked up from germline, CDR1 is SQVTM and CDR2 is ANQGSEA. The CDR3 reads CSTSTGPSTDTQYF. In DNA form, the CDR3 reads TGCAGCACTTCCACTGGGCCCAGCACAGATACGCAGTATTTT.

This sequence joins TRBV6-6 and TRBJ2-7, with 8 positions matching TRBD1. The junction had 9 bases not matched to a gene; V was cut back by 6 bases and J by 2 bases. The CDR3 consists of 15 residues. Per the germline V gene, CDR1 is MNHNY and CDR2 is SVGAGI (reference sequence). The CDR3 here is CASSAQGARAYEQYF. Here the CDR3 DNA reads TGTGCCAGCAGCGCGCAGGGGGCCCGGGCCTACGAGCAGTACTTC.

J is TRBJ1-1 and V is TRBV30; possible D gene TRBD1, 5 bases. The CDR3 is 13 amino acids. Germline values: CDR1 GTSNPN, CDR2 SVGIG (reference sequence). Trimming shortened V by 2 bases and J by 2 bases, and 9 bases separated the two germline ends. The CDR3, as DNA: TGTGCCTGGAGTTTTCAGGGCAACACTGAAGCTTTCTTT. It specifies CAWSFQGNTEAFF.

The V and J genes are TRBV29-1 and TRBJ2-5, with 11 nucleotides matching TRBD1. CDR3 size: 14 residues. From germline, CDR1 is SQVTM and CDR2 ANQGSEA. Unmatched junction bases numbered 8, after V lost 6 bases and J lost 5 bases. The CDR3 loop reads CSVEDRGREETQYF. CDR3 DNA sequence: TGCAGCGTGGAGGACAGGGGGCGCGAGGAGACCCAGTACTTC.

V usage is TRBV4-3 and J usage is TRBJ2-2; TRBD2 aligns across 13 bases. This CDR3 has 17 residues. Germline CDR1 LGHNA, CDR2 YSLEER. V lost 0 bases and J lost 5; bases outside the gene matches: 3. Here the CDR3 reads CASSQELAGGKTGELFF. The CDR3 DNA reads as TGCGCCAGCAGCCAAGAACTAGCGGGAGGGAAAACCGGGGAGCTGTTTTTT.

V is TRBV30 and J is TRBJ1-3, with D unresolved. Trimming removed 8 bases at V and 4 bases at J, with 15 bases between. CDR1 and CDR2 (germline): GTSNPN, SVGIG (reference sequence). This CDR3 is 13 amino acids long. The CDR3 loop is CAGGRVTGNTIYF. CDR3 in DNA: TGTGCCGGAGGGAGGGTTACGGGAAACACCATATATTTT.

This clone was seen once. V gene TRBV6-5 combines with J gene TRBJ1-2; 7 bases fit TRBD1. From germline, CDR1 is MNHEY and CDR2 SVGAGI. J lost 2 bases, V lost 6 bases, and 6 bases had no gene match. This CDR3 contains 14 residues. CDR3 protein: CASSRTGWNYGYTF. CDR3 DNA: TGTGCCAGCAGCAGGACAGGCTGGAACTATGGCTACACCTTC.

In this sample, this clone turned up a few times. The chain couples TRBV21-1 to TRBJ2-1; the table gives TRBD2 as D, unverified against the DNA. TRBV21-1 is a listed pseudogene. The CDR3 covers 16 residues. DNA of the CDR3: TGTGCCAGCAGCACGTCGGGAGTTCGGTCCTACAATGAGCAGTTCTTC. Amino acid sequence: CASSTSGVRSYNEQFF.

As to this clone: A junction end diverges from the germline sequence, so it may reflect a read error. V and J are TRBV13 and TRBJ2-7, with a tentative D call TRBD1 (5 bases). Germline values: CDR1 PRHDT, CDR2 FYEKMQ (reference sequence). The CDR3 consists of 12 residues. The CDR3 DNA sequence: TGTGCCAGCAGCCCCGGTCCGGACAAGCCCCAATTC. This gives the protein CASSPGPDKPQF.

The DNA of the CDR3 is TGTGCCAGCAGTTCGCTCGGACAGGGTCCAGATACGCAGTATTTT. The encoded protein is CASSSLGQGPDTQYF. V usage is TRBV27 and J usage is TRBJ2-3; 8 nucleotides agree with TRBD1. The germline V gene encodes CDR1 MNHEY and CDR2 SMNVEV (reference sequence). V lost 4 bases, J lost 4 bases, and 7 bases stayed unmatched. The CDR3 contains 15 residues.

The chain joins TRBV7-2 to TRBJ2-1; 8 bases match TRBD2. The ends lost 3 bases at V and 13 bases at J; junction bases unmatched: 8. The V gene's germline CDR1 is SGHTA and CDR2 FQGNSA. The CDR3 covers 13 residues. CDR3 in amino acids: CASSFSGVGSQFF. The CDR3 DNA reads TGTGCCAGCAGCTTTAGCGGGGTGGGGTCACAGTTCTTC. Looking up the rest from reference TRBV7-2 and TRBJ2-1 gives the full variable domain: GAGVSQSPSNKVTEKGKDVELRCDPISGHTALYWYRQSLGQGLEFLIYFQGNSAPDKSGLPSDRFSAERTGGSVSTLTIQRTQQEDSAVYLCASSFSGVGSQFFGPGTRLTVL.

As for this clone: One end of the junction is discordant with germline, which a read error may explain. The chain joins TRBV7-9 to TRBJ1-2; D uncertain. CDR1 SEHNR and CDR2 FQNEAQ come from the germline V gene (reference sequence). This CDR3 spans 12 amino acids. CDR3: CSSSFEDYGYTF. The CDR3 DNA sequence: TGTTCCAGCAGCTTTGAGGACTATGGCTACACCTTC.

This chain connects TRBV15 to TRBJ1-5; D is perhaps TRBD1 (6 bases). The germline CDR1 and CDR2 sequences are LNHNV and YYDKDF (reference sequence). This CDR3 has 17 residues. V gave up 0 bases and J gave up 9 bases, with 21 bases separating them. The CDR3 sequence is CATSRERTGRREAPQHF. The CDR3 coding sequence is TGTGCCACCAGCAGAGAAAGAACAGGGAGGCGGGAGGCGCCCCAGCATTTT.

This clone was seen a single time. CDR3 nucleotide sequence: TGTGCCTGGAGAGAAGACAGGGCTGGGGCCAACGTCCTGACTTTC. Encoded protein: CAWREDRAGANVLTF. The V gene is TRBV30, the J gene TRBJ2-6; 7 bases fit TRBD1. V lost 3 bases, J lost 2 bases, and 4 bases stayed unmatched. There are 15 residues in the CDR3. From germline, CDR1 is GTSNPN and CDR2 SVGIG (reference sequence). Together with reference TRBV30 and TRBJ2-6, the CDR3 gives the full variable domain: SQTIHQWPATLVQPVGSPLSLECTVEGTSNPNLYWYRQAAGRGLQLLFYSVGIGQISSEVPQNLSASRPQDRQFILSSKKLLLSDSGFYLCAWREDRAGANVLTFGAGSRLTVL.